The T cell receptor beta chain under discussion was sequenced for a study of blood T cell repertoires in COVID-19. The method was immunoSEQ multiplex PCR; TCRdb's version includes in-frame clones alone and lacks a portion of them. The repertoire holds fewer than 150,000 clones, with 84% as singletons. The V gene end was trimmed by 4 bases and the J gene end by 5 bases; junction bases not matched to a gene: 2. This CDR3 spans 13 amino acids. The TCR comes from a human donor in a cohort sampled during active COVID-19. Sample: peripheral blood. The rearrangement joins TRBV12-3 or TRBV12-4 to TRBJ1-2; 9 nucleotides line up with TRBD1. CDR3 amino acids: CASSSTGGYGYTF. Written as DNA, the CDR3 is TGTGCCAGCAGTTCGACAGGGGGTTATGGCTACACCTTC.